This T cell receptor (beta chain) was profiled in a study of T cells in Graves' hyperthyroidism and ophthalmopathy. Regarding this clonotype: Its antigen is currently unknown.

CDR1 KGHSH and CDR2 LQKENI come from the germline V gene. The ends were cut back, 2 bases at V and 0 bases at J, with 12 bases in the middle. This CDR3 has 16 amino acids. Based on clinical symptoms, serum thyroxine and TRAb, thyroid ultrasound and orbital computed tomography, diagnoses were reached. PBMCs were derived from 10 ml fresh peripheral blood. There were TCR beta CDR3 regions amplified from RNA transcripts. First-round RT-PCR with HTBI primers amplified the TCR CDR3 region. TCRdb independently ran MiXCR on the multiplex PCR reads; one entry per CDR3 protein. The table shows more than 300,000 distinct CDR3 sequences, with about a fifth occurring only once. Regarding the study as a whole: Stable hyperthyroidism and ophthalmopathy were separated using 13 V-J signatures. Ophthalmopathy got predicted by the model a median about 6.7 months before its onset.

This chain uses TRBV18 with TRBJ2-3, with a tentative D call TRBD2 (5 bases). The receptor was derived from a young man with Graves' ophthalmopathy. The sample consisted of blood. CDR3 sequence (DNA): TGTGCCAGCTCACCAATACTAGAGACTAGCACAGATACGCAGTATTTT. It translates to CASSPILETSTDTQYF.